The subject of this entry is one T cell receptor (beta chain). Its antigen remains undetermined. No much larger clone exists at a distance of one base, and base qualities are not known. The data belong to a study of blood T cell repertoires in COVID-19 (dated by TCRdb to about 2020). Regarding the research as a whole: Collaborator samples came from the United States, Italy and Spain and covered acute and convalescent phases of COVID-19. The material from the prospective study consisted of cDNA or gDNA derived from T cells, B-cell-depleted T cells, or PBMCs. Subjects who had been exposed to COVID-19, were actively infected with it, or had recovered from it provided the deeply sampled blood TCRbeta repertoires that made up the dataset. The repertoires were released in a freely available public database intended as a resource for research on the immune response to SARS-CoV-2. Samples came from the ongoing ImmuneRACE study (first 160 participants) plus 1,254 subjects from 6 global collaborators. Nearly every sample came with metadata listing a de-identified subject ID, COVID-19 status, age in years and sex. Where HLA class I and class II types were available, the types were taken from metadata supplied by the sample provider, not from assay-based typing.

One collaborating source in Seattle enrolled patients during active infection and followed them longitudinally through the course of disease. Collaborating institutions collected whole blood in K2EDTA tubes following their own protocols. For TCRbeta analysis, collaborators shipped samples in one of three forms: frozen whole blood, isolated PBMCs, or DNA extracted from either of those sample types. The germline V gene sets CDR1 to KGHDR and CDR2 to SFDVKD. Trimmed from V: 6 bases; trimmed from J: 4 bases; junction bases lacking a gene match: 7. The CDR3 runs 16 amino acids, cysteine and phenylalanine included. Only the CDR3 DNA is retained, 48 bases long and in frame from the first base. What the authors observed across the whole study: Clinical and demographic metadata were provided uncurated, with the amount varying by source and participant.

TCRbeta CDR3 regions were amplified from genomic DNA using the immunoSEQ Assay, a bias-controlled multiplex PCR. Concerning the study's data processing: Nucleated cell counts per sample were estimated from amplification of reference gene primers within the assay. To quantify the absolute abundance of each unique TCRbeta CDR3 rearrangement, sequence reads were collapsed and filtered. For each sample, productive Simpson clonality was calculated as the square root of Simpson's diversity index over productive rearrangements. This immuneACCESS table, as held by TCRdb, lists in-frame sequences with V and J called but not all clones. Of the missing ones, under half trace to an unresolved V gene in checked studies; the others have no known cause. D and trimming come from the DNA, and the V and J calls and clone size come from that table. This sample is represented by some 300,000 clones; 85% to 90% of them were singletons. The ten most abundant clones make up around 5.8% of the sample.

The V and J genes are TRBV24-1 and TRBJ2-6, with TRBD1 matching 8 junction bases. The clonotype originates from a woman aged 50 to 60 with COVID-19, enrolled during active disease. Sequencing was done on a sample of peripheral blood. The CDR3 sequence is CATSRAGGSGANVLTF. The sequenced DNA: TGTGCCACCAGTCGAGCAGGGGGCTCAGGGGCCAACGTCCTGACTTTC.